This TCR beta chain was retrieved from a study of blood T cell repertoires in COVID-19. Across the study: Samples taken during acute and convalescent COVID-19 were collected in the United States, Italy and Spain.

The V gene's germline CDR1 is SGHRS and CDR2 YFSETQ. Unmatched junction bases numbered 3, after V lost 4 bases and J lost 2 bases. The CDR3 is made up of 17 amino acids. In the study's own analysis: Amplification of reference gene primers was used by the study to estimate nucleated cell counts. Using immunoSEQ multiplex PCR, the repertoire was profiled, and TCRdb retains in-frame clones only, with some absent. The D gene and trimming were derived from the DNA, and the V and J assignments and clone size from that table. The sample yields 150,000 to 200,000 clones, about 80% seen once. Recruits, aged roughly 18 to 89 years, lived in about two dozen US areas. Before being deemed recovered, Cohort 3 donors had two negative PCRs, clearance, or symptom resolution.

This chain uses TRBV5-1 with TRBJ2-1; 16 nucleotides align to TRBD2. This TCR was sampled from a woman between 55 and 75 years old who had recovered from COVID-19. Sequenced: PBMCs or T cells enriched from blood (not recorded which). The CDR3 sequence: CASSPGLAGGPYNEQFF. CDR3 bases: TGCGCCAGCAGCCCGGGACTAGCGGGGGGGCCCTACAATGAGCAGTTCTTC.